This T cell receptor beta chain was found in a study of beta chain features in type 1 diabetes. Findings of the study overall: A moderate, significant TCRB CDR3 shortening appeared in type 1 diabetes across four CD4+ subsets. When cDNA is sequenced, cells with high TCR expression could be over-represented.

The V and J ends lost 4 bases and 6 bases, in that order; junction bases with no gene match: 3. Germline values: CDR1 MNHNY, CDR2 SVGAGI (reference sequence). The CDR3 consists of 12 residues. In regard to this clone: Its specificity is not known.

Expressed TCRB transcripts were sequenced after all isolated RNA was converted to cDNA. Clones were read by immunoSEQ multiplex PCR, and TCRdb kept only the in-frame ones, dropping some. Of around 40,000 clones in the sample, roughly 68% were seen once. Sequencing input: Tregs from blood. The chain has TRBV6-6 and TRBJ2-7, with 7 bases identical to TRBD1. The clonotype originates from a woman under 30 with type 1 diabetes. Written as DNA, the CDR3 is TGTGCCAGCAGTTTATACAGGGGCGAGCAGTACTTC. It specifies CASSLYRGEQYF.